Listed here are 30 T cell receptor beta chains from one sample, sequenced in a study of CD8 T cells in ankylosing spondylitis. TCRdb ran MiXCR on the 5' RACE reads and lists one entry per CDR3 protein. The sample contains some 92,000 distinct CDR3 sequences, roughly 27% of which appear only once. The source material was blood, either unsorted or a sorted T cell fraction (not recorded which). The source is a male donor with ankylosing spondylitis or in good health (not recorded which).

This clonotype appeared many times. DNA for the CDR3: TGTGCCAGCAGCCCCGGCCTCGGGGAGCTGTTTTTT. Its translation: CASSPGLGELFF. The chain couples TRBV7-3 to TRBJ2-2; D is unresolved. Germline V gene sequence: CDR1 SGHTA, CDR2 FQGTGA. This CDR3 is 12 amino acids long. V lost 5 bases and J 7 bases, leaving 8 bases between the germline ends.

This chain joins TRBV5-1 and TRBJ1-1; tentative D call: TRBD1 (6 bases). The CDR3 covers 13 residues. Trimming left V 5 bases short and J 7 bases short, with 15 bases between. Germline V gene data show CDR1 as SGHRS and CDR2 as YFSETQ. The DNA for the CDR3 is TGCGCCAGCAGACCAGGGGCCAGTATTGAAGCTTTCTTT. As protein: CASRPGASIEAFF.

The chain has TRBV2 and TRBJ2-7; D is unclear. In germline, CDR1 is SNHLY, CDR2 FYNNEI. The CDR3 runs 12 residues. Trimming took 5 bases from V and 2 from J, leaving 7 bases between them. This CDR3 reads CASSSVPYEQYF. The CDR3 nucleotides read TGTGCCAGCAGTTCCGTGCCCTACGAGCAGTACTTC.

The chain carries TRBV6-1 and TRBJ2-5, with TRBD1 matching over 7 bases. J was trimmed by 5 bases and V by 4 bases; bases with no gene match: 7. Germline V CDR1 and CDR2: MNHNS, SASEGT. The CDR3 is made up of 14 amino acids. The DNA for the CDR3 is TGTGCCAGCAGTGTGTCGACAGGGCCGGAGACCCAGTACTTC. Its protein is CASSVSTGPETQYF.

This clonotype was detected ten times or more. The chain is built from TRBV5-1 and TRBJ2-3; D ambiguous. Germline CDR1 is SGHRS and CDR2 is YFSETQ. V was clipped by 4 bases and J by 6 bases, with 15 bases between them. The CDR3 spans 14 residues. CDR3 bases: TGCGCCAGCAGCACTGGGCCAGAAGGGGATACGCAGTATTTT. Protein product: CASSTGPEGDTQYF.

The CDR3 reads CASSWGVGTDTQYF. Here the CDR3 DNA reads TGTGCCAGCAGCTGGGGAGTCGGCACAGATACGCAGTATTTT. V is TRBV5-6 and J is TRBJ2-3, with D tentatively TRBD2 (5 bases). V lost 3 bases to trimming and J lost 1 base, with 9 bases between them. Per the germline V gene, CDR1 is SGHDT and CDR2 is YYEEEE. The CDR3 has 14 amino acids.

Of note for this clonotype: One end of the junction is discordant with germline, which a read error may explain. The gene calls are TRBV2 and TRBJ1-6; 9 nucleotides align to TRBD1. The germline gives CDR1 SNHLY, CDR2 FYNNEI. The CDR3 covers 13 residues. The CDR3 DNA reads TGTGCCAGCAGTGAAGCGAGGGGGACAGGGCCCACCTTT. Amino acids: CASSEARGTGPTF.

Concerning this clonotype: At one end, the junction sequence differs from germline, possibly due to a read error. This chain uses TRBV20-1 with TRBJ2-1, with 9 bases aligning to TRBD2. The CDR3 has 13 residues. Germline assignment: CDR1 DFQATT and CDR2 SNEGSKA (reference sequence). The CDR3, as DNA: TGCAGTACTAGCGGGTTCTCCTACAATGAGCAGTTCTTC. The encoded protein is CSTSGFSYNEQFF.

The rearrangement links TRBV7-9 to TRBJ1-5, with D maybe TRBD1 (6 bases). Germline V gives CDR1 SEHNR, CDR2 FQNEAQ (reference sequence). Trimming left V 3 bases short and J 7 bases short, with 13 bases between. The CDR3 sequence is 14 residues long. The CDR3 loop is CASSLDSRGQPQHF. The CDR3, as DNA: TGTGCCAGCAGCTTGGACAGCCGGGGACAGCCCCAGCATTTT.

This clonotype was counted between two and nine times. J is TRBJ2-2 and V is TRBV3-1; D unclear. CDR3 length: 12 amino acids. V was cut by 3 bases and J by 6 bases, with 5 bases left in between. Germline V lookup: CDR1 LGHDT, CDR2 YNNKEL (reference sequence). The CDR3 DNA reads TGTGCCAGCAGCCACTTTTCCGGGGAGCTGTTTTTT. Encoded protein: CASSHFSGELFF.

The chain carries TRBV7-9 and TRBJ1-1, with D perhaps matching TRBD1 (6 bases). The CDR3 loop spans 13 amino acids. The germline gives CDR1 SEHNR, CDR2 FQNEAQ (reference sequence). V gave up 2 bases and J gave up 6 bases, with 10 bases separating them. CDR3 DNA sequence: TGTGCCAGCAGCTTACGCTCAGGGGCTGAAGCTTTCTTT. Translation gives CASSLRSGAEAFF. Variable domain in full (rest from reference TRBV7-9 and TRBJ1-1): DTGVSQNPRHKITKRGQNVTFRCDPISEHNRLYWYRQTLGQGPEFLTYFQNEAQLEKSRLLSDRFSAERPKGSFSTLEIQRTEQGDSAMYLCASSLRSGAEAFFGQGTRLTVV.

This clonotype was detected many times. CDR3 bases: TGCAGTGCAAGGGAGGGAGTTTGGGGCAATCAGCCCCAGCATTTT. It encodes CSAREGVWGNQPQHF. The rearrangement links TRBV20-1 to TRBJ1-5; D call uncertain. Deletions cut 6 bases from V and 2 bases from J, with 17 bases between. CDR1 is DFQATT, CDR2 SNEGSKA, per germline (reference sequence). CDR3 length: 15 residues.

The table lists this clonotype with many counts. This chain uses TRBV11-2 with TRBJ2-7; no definite D call. The V gene's germline CDR1 is SGHAT and CDR2 FQNNGV. CDR3 length: 14 amino acids. Trimming took off 5 bases at V and 6 bases at J, with 17 bases between the two ends. CDR3 protein: CASSNGIGIGEQYF. The CDR3 coding sequence is TGTGCCAGCAGCAATGGGATAGGGATCGGCGAGCAGTACTTC. The full variable domain, its missing parts supplied by reference TRBV11-2 and TRBJ2-7, is EAGVAQSPRYKIIEKRQSVAFWCNPISGHATLYWYQQILGQGPKLLIQFQNNGVVDDSQLPKDRFSAERLKGVDSTLKIQPAKLEDSAVYLCASSNGIGIGEQYFGPGTRLTVT.

In this sample, this clonotype turned up a few times. The chain is built from TRBV5-1 and TRBJ2-5; TRBD1 matches 8 bases. The germline CDR1 and CDR2 sequences are SGHRS and YFSETQ. The CDR3 is 13 amino acids. V was pared by 0 bases and J by 5 bases, with 0 bases of the junction left unmatched. The CDR3 coding sequence is TGCGCCAGCAGCTTGGACAGGGGGGAGACCCAGTACTTC. As protein: CASSLDRGETQYF.

This clonotype was seen a few times. J is TRBJ1-2 and V is TRBV5-1; 9 positions agree with TRBD1. Unmatched junction bases numbered 9, after V lost 3 bases and J lost 6 bases. Germline V gene lookup returns CDR1 SGHRS and CDR2 YFSETQ. The CDR3 totals 15 residues. The CDR3 sequence is CASSWGTGLSDGYTF. Here the CDR3 DNA reads TGCGCCAGCAGCTGGGGGACAGGGCTCTCCGATGGCTACACCTTC.

The rearrangement joins TRBV20-1 to TRBJ2-1, with TRBD2 identical over 13 bases. The germline V gene encodes CDR1 DFQATT and CDR2 SNEGSKA (reference sequence). The CDR3 is 16 amino acids. V was pared by 5 bases and J by 0 bases, with 4 bases of the junction left unmatched. The CDR3 DNA is TGCAGTGCTCAGGGACTAGCGGGATACTCCTACAATGAGCAGTTCTTC. Encoded protein: CSAQGLAGYSYNEQFF.

Ten or more counts support this clonotype. This chain links TRBV20-1 with TRBJ2-7; 10 bases fit TRBD2. Germline V gene sequence: CDR1 DFQATT, CDR2 SNEGSKA (reference sequence). The V and J ends lost 6 bases and 2 bases, in that order; junction bases with no gene match: 4. CDR3 length: 13 residues. The CDR3 DNA sequence: TGCAGTGCCCGGACTAGCGGTACCTACGAGCAGTACTTC. Protein: CSARTSGTYEQYF.

Only one count was recorded for this clonotype. This chain links TRBV20-1 with TRBJ2-3, with TRBD2 as a possible D gene (5 bases). CDR1 is DFQATT and CDR2 is SNEGSKA in the germline V gene (reference sequence). The V end lost 2 bases, the J end lost 3 bases, and 9 bases lay between the germline ends. This CDR3 has 13 amino acids. CDR3 residues: CSARPSLTDTQYF. In nucleotides, the CDR3 is TGCAGTGCTAGACCTAGCCTGACAGATACGCAGTATTTT.

The genes are TRBV11-2 and TRBJ2-5, with TRBD1 as a possible D gene (6 bases). The CDR3 is made up of 14 amino acids. With 5 bases removed from V and 2 bases from J, the gap between germline ends came to 12 bases. The germline V gene encodes CDR1 SGHAT and CDR2 FQNNGV. The CDR3 loop reads CASSPRRGQETQYF. The CDR3 DNA reads TGTGCCAGCAGCCCCCGCAGGGGACAAGAGACCCAGTACTTC.

Only a few counts were recorded for this clonotype. This chain connects TRBV5-5 to TRBJ2-3; D may be TRBD2 (6 bases). CDR1 and CDR2 from the germline V gene are SGHKS and YYEKEE (reference sequence). There are 12 residues in the CDR3. Trimming left V 4 bases short and J 13 bases short, with 16 bases between. CDR3 nucleotides: TGTGCCAGCAGCGCGGCGGGGAGGTCCAAGTATTTT. Amino acid sequence: CASSAAGRSKYF.

This clonotype was recorded at least ten times. V usage is TRBV12-3 or TRBV12-4 and J usage is TRBJ2-3; 7 nucleotides match TRBD2. V was pared by 3 bases and J by 0 bases, with 3 bases of the junction left unmatched. The CDR3 length is 15 residues. CDR3 in amino acids: CASSFGRGSTDTQYF. In nucleotides, the CDR3 is TGTGCCAGCAGTTTTGGGCGGGGGAGCACAGATACGCAGTATTTT.

Concerning this clonotype: A much larger clonotype is one base distant, so this may be a read error. The V call is TRBV18, the J call TRBJ2-7; D is possibly TRBD1 or TRBD2 (5 bases each). Trimming shortened V by 2 bases and J by 10 bases, and 15 bases separated the two germline ends. CDR1 is KGHSH, CDR2 LQKENI, per germline. The CDR3 extends over 13 amino acids. CDR3 in amino acids: CASSPTTYGDQYF. The CDR3 bases are TGTGCCAGCTCACCAACCACCTACGGGGACCAGTACTTC.

This chain links TRBV12-3 or TRBV12-4 with TRBJ1-1; D call uncertain. CDR3 length equals 13 residues. The ends were cut back, 6 bases at V and 1 base at J, with 9 bases in the middle. The CDR3: CASSWGGNTEAFF. The CDR3 region has the DNA TGTGCCAGCAGCTGGGGTGGGAACACTGAAGCTTTCTTT.

This chain links TRBV7-3 with TRBJ2-3, with a possible D match to TRBD2 (6 bases). This CDR3 comprises 16 residues. Germline lookup yields CDR1 SGHTA and CDR2 FQGTGA. V was pared by 1 base and J by 2 bases, with 13 bases between. DNA of the CDR3: TGTGCCAGCAGCTTAATCGCGGAGGGGTACACAGATACGCAGTATTTT. Residues: CASSLIAEGYTDTQYF.

V and J are TRBV6-1 and TRBJ2-1, with TRBD2 matching 14 bases. Germline values: CDR1 MNHNS, CDR2 SASEGT. This CDR3 region has 17 residues. Trimming at V came to 6 bases and at J to 9 bases, leaving 13 bases not matched to a gene. The CDR3 bases are TGTGCCAGCAGCCGACCTCCGGGACTAGCGGGAGTGGGTGAGCAGTTCTTC. Encoded protein: CASSRPPGLAGVGEQFF.

Many counts were recorded for this clonotype. The CDR3 sequence is CSAGPSGGRTDTQYF. The CDR3 DNA is TGCAGTGCTGGACCTAGCGGGGGGCGCACAGATACGCAGTATTTT. The rearrangement links TRBV20-1 to TRBJ2-3, with 11 nucleotides matching TRBD2. Looked up from germline, CDR1 is DFQATT and CDR2 is SNEGSKA (reference sequence). V was pared by 5 bases and J by 1 base, with 5 bases of the junction left unmatched. This CDR3 is built from 15 residues.

V and J are TRBV7-2 and TRBJ2-5; tentatively, D is TRBD2 (6 bases). Trimming left V 3 bases short and J 2 bases short, with 16 bases between. CDR1 is SGHTA, CDR2 FQGNSA, per germline. The CDR3 extends over 16 amino acids. The CDR3 reads CASSFNPLASQETQYF. The CDR3 DNA reads as TGTGCCAGCAGCTTCAACCCTCTAGCGTCTCAAGAGACCCAGTACTTC.

This chain connects TRBV18 to TRBJ2-7; D not resolved. The V end was cut by 2 bases, the J end by 2 bases, with 10 bases between. In germline, CDR1 is KGHSH, CDR2 LQKENI. This CDR3 comprises 14 residues. The CDR3 protein is CASSPTTDAYEQYV. The CDR3 nucleotides are TGTGCCAGCTCACCAACGACCGACGCCTACGAGCAGTACGTC.

The genes are TRBV28 and TRBJ1-5, with no clear D. CDR3 length: 12 residues. V was pared by 8 bases and J by 4 bases, with 9 bases between. Germline values: CDR1 MDHEN, CDR2 SYDVKM. The CDR3 coding sequence is TGTGCCAGCGAAGGGCCAAATCAGCCCCAGCATTTT. Translating gives CASEGPNQPQHF. The full variable domain, completed using reference TRBV28 and TRBJ1-5, is DVKVTQSSRYLVKRTGEKVFLECVQDMDHENMFWYRQDPGLGLRLIYFSYDVKMKEKGDIPEGYSVSREKKERFSLILESASTNQTSMYLCASEGPNQPQHFGDGTRLSIL.

This clonotype was recorded a few times. The chain joins TRBV18 to TRBJ2-7; 8 nucleotides agree with TRBD1. Trimming cost V 5 bases and J 3 bases; bases outside gene matches: 6. The CDR3 runs 14 residues. CDR1 is KGHSH, CDR2 LQKENI, per germline. CDR3 in amino acids: CASSSDRGYYEQYF. In nucleotides, the CDR3 is TGTGCCAGCTCAAGCGACAGGGGATACTACGAGCAGTACTTC.